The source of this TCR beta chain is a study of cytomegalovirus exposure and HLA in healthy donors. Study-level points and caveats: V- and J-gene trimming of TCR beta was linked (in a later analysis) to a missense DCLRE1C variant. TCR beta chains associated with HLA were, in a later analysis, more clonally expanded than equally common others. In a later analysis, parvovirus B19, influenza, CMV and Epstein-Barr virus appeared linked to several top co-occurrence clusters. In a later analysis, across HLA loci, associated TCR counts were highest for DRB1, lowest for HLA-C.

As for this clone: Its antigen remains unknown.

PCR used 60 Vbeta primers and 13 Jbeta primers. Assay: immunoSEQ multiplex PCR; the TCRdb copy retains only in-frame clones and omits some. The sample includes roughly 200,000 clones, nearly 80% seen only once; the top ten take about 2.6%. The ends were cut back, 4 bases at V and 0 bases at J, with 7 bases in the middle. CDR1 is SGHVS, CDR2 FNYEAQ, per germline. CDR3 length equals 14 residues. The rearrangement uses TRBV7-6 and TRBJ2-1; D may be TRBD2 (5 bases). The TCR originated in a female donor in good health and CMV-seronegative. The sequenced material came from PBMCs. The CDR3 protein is CASSSGSSYNEQFF. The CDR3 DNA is TGTGCCAGCAGCTCGGGGAGCTCCTACAATGAGCAGTTCTTC.